Here is one TCR beta chain with its context. The data belong to a study of glioma-infiltrating T cells after dendritic cell vaccination. Assay used: immunoSEQ multiplex PCR; TCRdb lists only in-frame clones, some missing. The sample consists of some 24,000 clones, roughly nine tenths of them appearing once. Time point described: after dendritic cell vaccination, including at tumor progression/relapse. No glioblastoma patient carried an isocitrate dehydrogenase mutation. This TCR was sampled from a human donor with glioblastoma. Sequenced material: blood, taken after dendritic cell vaccination.

The CDR3 DNA reads TGTGCCAGCAGCACCGGGACAGGGGTTGTGGTTGAAAAACTGTTTTTT. Protein: CASSTGTGVVVEKLFF. The chain joins TRBV5-8 to TRBJ1-4; 10 positions agree with TRBD1. Germline CDR1 and CDR2: SGHTS and YDEGEE. The CDR3 totals 16 residues. Losses at the gene ends were 4 bases for V and 7 bases for J; bases not matched to a gene: 10.